This T cell receptor beta chain emerged from a study of molecular identifiers for immune sequencing clone quantification. This clonotype was picked up many times. Its matching antigen is unknown. With 10%, 30% or 50% of RNA, about 20,000 to 1,000,000 naive CD8 T cells were sequenced. General observations from the study: The share of molecules held by clones above 20 RNA copies was over 99% in effector cells and under 1% in naive cells.

TCRdb reanalysed the PCR reads using MiXCR and keeps one entry per CDR3 protein. Altogether 79,000 or so distinct CDR3 sequences are present, 20% to 25% being singletons, with the ten largest covering around 0.77%. Trimming took 6 bases from V and 0 from J, leaving 31 bases between them. CDR3 length: 21 residues. CDR1 and CDR2 (germline): MDHEN, SYDVKM. The V call is TRBV28, the J call TRBJ2-3; D is possibly TRBD2 (5 bases). The sequence was obtained from a human donor in good health. Some libraries in this study had Jurkat cell RNA spiked in. Sequences were obtained from naive CD8+ T cells from blood, with Jurkat cell RNA spiked in. Specified subset: FACS-sorted CD8+CD4-CCR7+CD45RA+ naive T cells. The CDR3 region has the DNA TGTGCCAGCAGGACCCGGGTCCCGGTCCTGGGGAGAAAGACTAGCACAGATACGCAGTATTTT. Translation: CASRTRVPVLGRKTSTDTQYF.